Shown below are 31 T cell receptor beta chains from a single sample sequenced in a study of T cell repertoires in cytomegalovirus infection. TCRdb redid the calling of the reads with MiXCR, one entry per CDR3 protein. The table has 200,000 to 300,000 distinct CDR3 sequences, around 9% seen once. Sequenced sample: PBMCs. Receptors originate from a human donor in good health (CMV status not recorded). Some clones in this sample may be carry-over from other donors' samples.

This clonotype was counted at least ten times. The chain combines TRBV3-1 with TRBJ2-1; D is ambiguous. CDR3 length equals 14 residues. The V end was cut by 2 bases, the J end by 3 bases, with 8 bases between. Per the germline V gene, CDR1 is LGHDT and CDR2 is YNNKEL (reference sequence). This CDR3 reads CASSQNGNYNEQFF. The CDR3 DNA sequence: TGTGCCAGCAGCCAAAACGGAAACTACAATGAGCAGTTCTTC.

This clonotype occurred many times. V and J are TRBV7-2 and TRBJ2-5; TRBD2 agrees at 12 bases. With 1 base clipped from V and 2 bases from J, the junction kept 2 bases outside the gene matches. The CDR3 contains 16 residues. CDR1 is SGHTA, CDR2 FQGNSA, per germline. Here the CDR3 DNA reads TGTGCCAGCAGCTTAGGACTAGCGGGGGTTCAAGAGACCCAGTACTTC. It translates to CASSLGLAGVQETQYF. Drawing the rest from reference TRBV7-2 and TRBJ2-5, the complete variable domain is GAGVSQSPSNKVTEKGKDVELRCDPISGHTALYWYRQSLGQGLEFLIYFQGNSAPDKSGLPSDRFSAERTGGSVSTLTIQRTQQEDSAVYLCASSLGLAGVQETQYFGPGTRLLVL.

This clonotype has at least ten counts. The V and J genes are TRBV2 and TRBJ1-6, with D possibly being TRBD1 (5 bases). Trimming took 6 bases from V and 7 from J, leaving 16 bases between them. Germline V CDR1 and CDR2: SNHLY, FYNNEI. The CDR3 runs 15 residues. The CDR3 protein is CASSEGYMGNSPLHF. The CDR3 region has the DNA TGTGCCAGCAGCGAGGGGTATATGGGGAATTCACCCCTCCACTTT.

This clonotype was counted many times. The chain couples TRBV7-2 to TRBJ2-1; possibly TRBD2 for D (7 bases). Trimming stripped 1 base from V and 10 bases from J, with 20 bases between. The CDR3 is made up of 16 amino acids. Germline loops: CDR1 SGHTA, CDR2 FQGNSA. The CDR3 here is CASSLGGGRGGDEQFF. DNA of the CDR3: TGTGCCAGCAGCTTAGGGGGGGGCAGGGGTGGGGACGAGCAGTTCTTC.

The CDR3 nucleotides are TGCAGCGTTGAAGGTCGCGGCTCCTACGAGCAGTACTTC. Residues: CSVEGRGSYEQYF. J is TRBJ2-7 and V is TRBV29-1, with D unclear. Germline V gene lookup returns CDR1 SQVTM and CDR2 ANQGSEA. CDR3 length: 13 residues. V lost 1 base and J lost 0, with 7 bases in between.

In this sample, this clonotype turned up many times. The CDR3 nucleotides read TGTGCCAGCAGTCCCCTTGAGGGTAGCTATGGCTACACCTTC. The encoded protein is CASSPLEGSYGYTF. The J gene is TRBJ1-2, the V gene TRBV7-2, with D unresolved. Germline lookup yields CDR1 SGHTA and CDR2 FQGNSA. The CDR3 has 14 amino acids. V lost 6 bases and J lost 4, with 15 bases in between.

J is TRBJ1-6 and V is TRBV20-1; 7 bases match TRBD1. With V trimmed by 3 bases and J by 0 bases, 11 bases remained unmatched. The CDR3 contains 18 residues. Germline-derived CDR1 and CDR2 are DFQATT and SNEGSKA (reference sequence). Written as DNA, the CDR3 is TGCAGTGCTAGTGGGGGACAGTCCTTATCCTCCTATAATTCACCCCTCCACTTT. Translated: CSASGGQSLSSYNSPLHF.

This clonotype came up many times. This sequence joins TRBV7-9 and TRBJ1-1; maybe TRBD1 (5 bases). V gave up 4 bases and J gave up 4 bases, with 10 bases separating them. Germline CDR1 reads SEHNR; CDR2 reads FQNEAQ (reference sequence). CDR3 length: 13 amino acids. The CDR3 region has the DNA TGTGCCAGCAGCTCGACAGACGGCACTGAAGCTTTCTTT. Residues: CASSSTDGTEAFF.

This clonotype came up once. The chain is built from TRBV6-1 and TRBJ2-5; a possible D gene is TRBD2 (6 bases). CDR3 length: 15 amino acids. The V and J ends lost 7 bases and 2 bases respectively, with 17 bases between them. In germline, CDR1 is MNHNS, CDR2 SASEGT. The CDR3 bases are TGTGCCAGCACCGTTACCATTAGCGGACAAGAGACCCAGTACTTC. This gives the protein CASTVTISGQETQYF.

This clonotype was observed many times. V and J are TRBV12-3 or TRBV12-4 and TRBJ2-7; perhaps D is TRBD1 or TRBD2 (5 bases each). The ends were cut back, 10 bases at V and 6 bases at J, with 16 bases in the middle. The length of the CDR3 is 12 residues. Written as DNA, the CDR3 is TGTGCCACCTCCCCGGGGCTCGGCGAGCAGTACTTC. It is translated as CATSPGLGEQYF.

This clonotype came up many times. This sequence joins TRBV27 and TRBJ1-4; D may be TRBD1 (5 bases). This CDR3 region has 13 residues. The germline gives CDR1 MNHEY, CDR2 SMNVEV (reference sequence). With 9 bases removed from V and 7 bases from J, the gap between germline ends came to 15 bases. The CDR3 sequence is CASSRVGAEKLFF. The CDR3 DNA sequence: TGTGCCAGTAGCAGGGTTGGGGCTGAAAAACTGTTTTTT. Combining the CDR3 with reference TRBV27 and TRBJ1-4 gives the whole variable domain EAQVTQNPRYLITVTGKKLTVTCSQNMNHEYMSWYRQDPGLGLRQIYYSMNVEVTDKGDVPEGYKVSRKEKRNFPLILESPSPNQTSLYFCASSRVGAEKLFFGSGTQLSVL.

The sample holds many counts of this clonotype. CDR3 in amino acids: CASSPQDQTSTDTQYF. In DNA form, the CDR3 reads TGTGCCAGCAGCCCACAAGATCAGACTAGCACAGATACGCAGTATTTT. The chain couples TRBV7-8 to TRBJ2-3; D is unresolved. The CDR3 totals 16 residues. Germline CDR1 and CDR2: SGHVS and FQNEAQ. Trimming took 5 bases from V and 0 from J, leaving 15 bases between them.

This clonotype was seen ten or more times. The genes are TRBV7-2 and TRBJ2-5; D not certain. Trimming removed 2 bases from V and 5 bases from J, with 9 bases in between. This CDR3 has 13 residues. CDR1 SGHTA and CDR2 FQGNSA come from the germline V gene. The CDR3 region is CASSLNPDETQYF. The CDR3 DNA sequence: TGTGCCAGCAGCTTAAACCCTGATGAGACCCAGTACTTC.

This clonotype was observed at least ten times. The chain has TRBV7-8 and TRBJ1-1; 9 bases match TRBD1. The CDR3 has 17 amino acids. Germline V CDR1 and CDR2: SGHVS, FQNEAQ. J was trimmed by 0 bases and V by 4 bases; bases with no gene match: 9. DNA for the CDR3: TGTGCCAGCAGCTCCCTCGCACAGGGGGCCATGAACACTGAAGCTTTCTTT. Residues: CASSSLAQGAMNTEAFF.

This clonotype was recorded many times. The V gene is TRBV7-2, the J gene TRBJ2-1; 7 positions match TRBD2. Trimming at V came to 3 bases and at J to 4 bases, leaving 9 bases not matched to a gene. CDR3 size: 16 residues. Germline V gives CDR1 SGHTA, CDR2 FQGNSA. Here the CDR3 DNA reads TGTGCCAGCAGCTTGTCGGGGGGAGATTATTACAATGAGCAGTTCTTC. This sequence encodes CASSLSGGDYYNEQFF.

This clonotype showed up many times. The chain combines TRBV29-1 with TRBJ2-1; 7 nucleotides agree with TRBD2. V lost 6 bases to trimming and J lost 1 base; unmatched junction nucleotides: 9. Germline V gene lookup returns CDR1 SQVTM and CDR2 ANQGSEA. This CDR3 comprises 15 residues. CDR3 in amino acids: CSVLLNSGSYNEQFF. The DNA of the CDR3 is TGCAGCGTCCTCCTTAATAGCGGGTCCTACAATGAGCAGTTCTTC.

This clonotype was detected ten times or more. CDR3 loop: CASSMSGLAGDVSQETQYF. The DNA for the CDR3 is TGTGCCAGTAGTATGTCGGGGCTAGCGGGGGATGTATCCCAAGAGACCCAGTACTTC. This chain uses TRBV19 with TRBJ2-5; 10 bases line up with TRBD2. The CDR3 totals 19 residues. Germline V gene sequence: CDR1 LNHDA, CDR2 SQIVND (reference sequence). J was trimmed by 1 base and V by 3 bases; bases with no gene match: 14.

Ten or more counts support this clonotype. The chain uses TRBV7-2 and TRBJ1-1; D call uncertain. Germline V CDR1 and CDR2: SGHTA, FQGNSA. Trimming removed 1 base at V and 3 bases at J, with 3 bases between. This CDR3 is built from 12 residues. In DNA, the CDR3 is TGTGCCAGCAGCTTAGATCACACTGAAGCTTTCTTT. Residues: CASSLDHTEAFF.

This clonotype was found a few times. The V gene is TRBV4-3, the J gene TRBJ1-6; tentatively, D is TRBD1 (5 bases). The germline V gene has CDR1 LGHNA and CDR2 YSLEER. This CDR3 has 18 residues. V was shortened by 2 bases and J by 3 bases, with 17 bases between the two germline ends. Here the CDR3 DNA reads TGCGCCAGCAGCCAAAAAAGGTCTACAGGTCTCTATAATTCACCCCTCCACTTT. Translation: CASSQKRSTGLYNSPLHF.

Many counts were recorded for this clonotype. The chain has TRBV7-2 and TRBJ2-7; D is possibly TRBD1 (6 bases). Germline values: CDR1 SGHTA, CDR2 FQGNSA. V was pared by 0 bases and J by 3 bases, with 15 bases between. The CDR3 runs to 16 residues. The CDR3 region is CASSLALGQSLYEQYF. CDR3 DNA: TGTGCCAGCAGCTTAGCGTTAGGACAGAGTCTCTACGAGCAGTACTTC.

This clonotype was counted only a few times. This chain uses TRBV5-5 with TRBJ2-2, with D possibly being TRBD1 (6 bases). CDR1 SGHKS and CDR2 YYEKEE come from the germline V gene (reference sequence). This CDR3 is 15 amino acids long. Trimming pared 4 bases from V and 3 bases from J, leaving 13 bases between. The CDR3 DNA is TGTGCCAGCAGCCCGGGACACATAGACACCGGGGAGCTGTTTTTT. It encodes CASSPGHIDTGELFF.

In its sample, this clonotype was seen a few times. This rearrangement joins TRBV20-1 to TRBJ2-3; perhaps TRBD1 as D (6 bases). Germline V gene sequence: CDR1 DFQATT, CDR2 SNEGSKA (reference sequence). This CDR3 is built from 12 residues. V gave up 7 bases and J gave up 1 base, with 9 bases separating them. CDR3 DNA: TGCAGTGGCAACAGGGGCACAGATACGCAGTATTTT. It codes for CSGNRGTDTQYF.

This clonotype was picked up a small number of times. The rearrangement joins TRBV6-2 or TRBV6-3 to TRBJ2-1, with 13 nucleotides matching TRBD2. Germline V CDR1 and CDR2: MNHEY, SVGEGT. Unmatched junction bases numbered 9, after V lost 7 bases and J lost 9 bases. CDR3 length: 15 amino acids. CDR3 sequence: CASTKGLAGVSEQFF. CDR3 DNA sequence: TGTGCCAGCACTAAAGGACTAGCGGGAGTAAGTGAGCAGTTCTTC.

The CDR3 reads CASSVATGGVPGEQFF. The CDR3 nucleotides read TGTGCCAGCAGCGTAGCTACAGGGGGAGTGCCGGGTGAGCAGTTCTTC. The chain links TRBV9 to TRBJ2-1, with TRBD1 matching 8 bases. Germline V gives CDR1 SGDLS, CDR2 YYNGEE. Trimming removed 0 bases from V and 9 bases from J; junction bases left unmatched: 11. The CDR3 has 16 residues.

This clonotype was picked up a small number of times. The chain couples TRBV2 to TRBJ1-1; no clear D gene. The length of the CDR3 is 13 residues. Germline values: CDR1 SNHLY, CDR2 FYNNEI. V was shortened by 5 bases and J by 1 base, with 8 bases between the two germline ends. The CDR3 sequence: CASSILENTEAFF. Written as DNA, the CDR3 is TGTGCCAGCAGTATCCTGGAGAACACTGAAGCTTTCTTT.

This clonotype was seen a single time. V usage is TRBV20-1 and J usage is TRBJ2-5; 9 bases line up with TRBD2. The CDR3 loop spans 15 amino acids. From germline, CDR1 is DFQATT and CDR2 SNEGSKA (reference sequence). Unmatched junction bases numbered 5, after V lost 0 bases and J lost 3 bases. CDR3 nucleotide sequence: TGCAGTGCTAGAGATCTGACTAGCGGAGAAGAGACCCAGTACTTC. Translation gives CSARDLTSGEETQYF.

At least ten counts were recorded for this clonotype. CDR3 in DNA: TGTGCCAGCACTGTGAGGGGGCGGGATGAGCAGTACTTC. It is translated as CASTVRGRDEQYF. The chain carries TRBV28 and TRBJ2-7, with a tentative D call TRBD1 (7 bases). The CDR3 is 13 residues long. V was trimmed by 7 bases and J by 7 bases, leaving 17 bases between them. Germline V CDR1 and CDR2: MDHEN, SYDVKM. Supplemented by reference TRBV28 and TRBJ2-7, the full variable domain reads DVKVTQSSRYLVKRTGEKVFLECVQDMDHENMFWYRQDPGLGLRLIYFSYDVKMKEKGDIPEGYSVSREKKERFSLILESASTNQTSMYLCASTVRGRDEQYFGPGTRLTVT.

This chain links TRBV20-1 with TRBJ2-5; 8 bases match TRBD2. In germline, CDR1 is DFQATT, CDR2 SNEGSKA (reference sequence). Trimming at V came to 0 bases and at J to 5 bases, leaving 5 bases not matched to a gene. The CDR3 loop spans 14 amino acids. In nucleotides, the CDR3 is TGCAGTGCTAGAGACGGGAGGGCACTGGAGACCCAGTACTTC. This encodes CSARDGRALETQYF.

This clonotype was observed at least ten times. V is TRBV6-5 and J is TRBJ1-1; 9 bases line up with TRBD1. The V gene end was trimmed by 4 bases and the J gene end by 5 bases; junction bases not matched to a gene: 11. The germline gives CDR1 MNHEY, CDR2 SVGAGI. This CDR3 region has 16 residues. CDR3 sequence: CASSFSSGTGSTEAFF. CDR3 nucleotide sequence: TGTGCCAGCAGTTTTTCTTCCGGGACAGGGAGTACTGAAGCTTTCTTT.

In its sample, this clonotype was seen many times. The chain carries TRBV7-9 and TRBJ1-5; weak D call: TRBD1 (6 bases). With 3 bases removed from V and 4 bases from J, the gap between germline ends came to 16 bases. This CDR3 comprises 16 residues. CDR1 and CDR2 from the germline V gene are SEHNR and FQNEAQ (reference sequence). This CDR3 reads CASSFAGVEGNQPQHF. The CDR3 DNA is TGTGCCAGCAGCTTTGCAGGGGTCGAGGGAAATCAGCCCCAGCATTTT.

This clonotype was seen more than once but under ten times. This chain uses TRBV6-5 with TRBJ1-4; tentative D call: TRBD1 (5 bases). From germline, CDR1 is MNHEY and CDR2 SVGAGI. The CDR3 is 16 residues long. The V gene lost 5 bases and the J gene lost 4 bases, with 17 bases spanning the gap. The CDR3 protein is CASSSRRQGGNEKLFF. CDR3 sequence (DNA): TGTGCCAGCAGTAGCCGCCGGCAGGGCGGTAATGAAAAACTGTTTTTT.